The present T cell receptor (beta chain) was sequenced within a study of shared clonotypes between healthy human individuals. Study-wide results and caveats: Non-shared clonotypes had lower generation probabilities than clonotypes shared by all four sorted-subset donors. Memory subsets had estimated richness that was generally smaller than that of naive subsets.

As for this clone: No antigen is known for it.

Naive CD8 cells were CD45RO-negative, positively selected for CCR7, excluding terminally differentiated effector memory CD45RA+ cells. Assay: immunoSEQ multiplex PCR; the TCRdb copy retains only in-frame clones and omits some. Of some 2,100,000 clones in the sample, about 93% were seen once. Deletions cut 4 bases from V and 4 bases from J, with 14 bases between. The CDR3 is 14 residues long. Per germline, CDR1 GTSNPN and CDR2 SVGIG (reference sequence). The rearrangement links TRBV30 to TRBJ1-5; possible D gene TRBD1, 6 bases. The clonotype comes from a man younger than 35 in good health. Some clones in this sample may be carry-over from other donors' samples. Specimen: naive CD8+ T cells from PBMCs. This chain's CDR3 is CAWNSRGLNQPQHF. For the CDR3, the DNA is TGTGCCTGGAATTCCAGGGGCCTAAATCAGCCCCAGCATTTT.